The rows below give T cell receptor beta chains drawn from one sample of a study of technical replicates of blood from several donors. This table comes from immunoSEQ multiplex PCR, and its TCRdb copy is limited to in-frame clones, with some not included. The data contain 15,000 to 20,000 clones, around 90% of them seen just once; the ten biggest clones take up 10% to 15%. Sequenced material: PBMCs. These receptors all come from a human donor in good health. Each CDR3 is given with its conserved first and last residue. Fields, in order: V gene, J gene, CDR3 protein.

>TRBV5-1|TRBJ1-2
CASSFGSYGYTF
>TRBV2|TRBJ2-1
CATPGGSGSGGGEQFF
>TRBV4-1|TRBJ1-5
CASSLIGTGINQPQHF
>TRBV5-1|TRBJ2-3
CASSLAWAGRSTDTQYF
>TRBV5-6|TRBJ1-2
CASSLVQGNYGYTF
>TRBV10-1|TRBJ1-5
CASSEGADNQPQHF
>TRBV21-1|TRBJ2-1
CASSTFLAESYNEQFF
>TRBV19|TRBJ1-4
CASTDAPTIRATNEKLFF
>TRBV29-1|TRBJ1-5
CSVEDSGGQQPQHF
>TRBV5-1|TRBJ2-3
CASSFHSPSTDTQYF
>TRBV14|TRBJ2-3
CASSEAGGEDTQYF
>TRBV19|TRBJ2-3
CASSIALAGGADTQYF
>TRBV27|TRBJ1-5
CASRSTTGGNQPQHF
>TRBV19|TRBJ2-1
CASKGTSGIYNEQFF
>TRBV5-1|TRBJ2-1
CASSLVGWQGSYNEQFF
>TRBV2|TRBJ2-4
CASSILAGREAKNIQYF
>TRBV11-2|TRBJ2-1
CASSLLGVTYNEQFF
>TRBV27|TRBJ2-7
CASKQGSSGGAYEQYF
>TRBV5-4|TRBJ2-1
CASSLERSSYNEQFF
>TRBV27|TRBJ2-3
CASSSPGTSGSFHTQYF
>TRBV30|TRBJ2-1
CAWRLAGGNEQFF
>TRBV21-1|TRBJ1-5
CASSNKSGSLSNQPQHF
>TRBV29-1|TRBJ2-7
CSVETPPHAGESYEQYF
>TRBV27|TRBJ1-1
CASSSPGTATEAFF
>TRBV30|TRBJ2-7
CAWSSDRDNEQYF
>TRBV6-4|TRBJ2-3
CASSQGLRTDTQYF
>TRBV18|TRBJ1-1
CASSPPPTSGTEAFF
>TRBV27|TRBJ2-7
CASSWGGTSYEQYF
>TRBV6-4|TRBJ2-1
CASTRLAGSYNEQFF
>TRBV5-1|TRBJ1-3
CASSWGEPGNTIYF
>TRBV7-9|TRBJ2-1
CASSRREISYNEQFF
>TRBV18|TRBJ2-6
CASSPRQGSGANVLTF
>TRBV4-1|TRBJ1-2
CASSQEAGVNYGYTF
>TRBV28|TRBJ2-3
CASSLAGGGDTQYF
>TRBV18|TRBJ2-3
CASSGSTDTQYF
>TRBV19|TRBJ1-6
CASSMGVETPLHF
>TRBV7-9|TRBJ2-7
CASSSGQVSRDEQYF
>TRBV27|TRBJ2-2
CASSFQGGGELFF
>TRBV7-9|TRBJ1-1
CASRDSDRLLEAFF
>TRBV15|TRBJ1-5
CATSGFRGQGLLDQPQHF
>TRBV19|TRBJ2-1
CASSIDRVASYEQFF
>TRBV5-4|TRBJ2-1
CASSGGYNEQFF
>TRBV27|TRBJ2-7
CASSWRGLAGAREQYF
>TRBV5-1|TRBJ2-3
CASSQTSSSTDTQYF
>TRBV19|TRBJ1-5
CASSIGQYSNQPQHF
>TRBV7-8|TRBJ2-1
CASSLDPRGAGEGNEQFF
>TRBV18|TRBJ2-1
CASSSEVTSGLLEQFF
>TRBV20-1|TRBJ2-1
CSASGLAGQFF
>TRBV27|TRBJ2-1
CASSLTSGRARQFF